Below, 4 T cell receptor beta chains from the same sample are listed, as sequenced in a study of T cells in Graves' hyperthyroidism and ophthalmopathy. The source material, RNA transcripts, was used to amplify TCR beta CDR3 regions. TCR CDR3 regions were first amplified by RT-PCR with HTBI primers. TCRdb independently ran MiXCR on the multiplex PCR reads; one entry per CDR3 protein. Among 640,000 or so distinct CDR3 sequences listed, 14% were seen once. Sequencing was performed on blood. These receptors came from a woman between 18 and 30 years old with Graves' ophthalmopathy.

The genes are TRBV4-3 and TRBJ1-2; D is ambiguous. This CDR3 region has 15 residues. The germline V and J ends were trimmed by 2 bases and 1 base, with 11 bases remaining between them. The germline CDR1 and CDR2 sequences are LGHNA and YSLEER. CDR3: CASSQWSGNNYGYTF. In nucleotides, the CDR3 is TGCGCCAGCAGCCAATGGTCGGGGAATAACTATGGCTACACCTTC.

This clonotype was detected ten times or more. J is TRBJ1-1 and V is TRBV11-3; no firm D call. The CDR3 consists of 14 residues. Germline V CDR1 and CDR2: SGHNT, YENEEA. Deletions cut 5 bases from V and 3 bases from J, with 13 bases between. The CDR3 loop is CASSRTSKDTEAFF. In nucleotides, the CDR3 is TGTGCCAGCAGCCGAACCTCAAAGGACACTGAAGCTTTCTTT.

This clonotype was counted many times. The rearrangement uses TRBV11-2 and TRBJ2-3; tentatively, D is TRBD2 (5 bases). Trimming left V 8 bases short and J 1 base short, with 16 bases between. The CDR3 is 15 amino acids. Germline CDR1 and CDR2: SGHAT and FQNNGV. DNA of the CDR3: TGTGCCAGCGCCCTAGGGCGGGTAGGCACAGATACGCAGTATTTT. The encoded protein is CASALGRVGTDTQYF.

This clonotype was recorded at least ten times. The chain couples TRBV28 to TRBJ1-6; a possible D gene is TRBD1 (5 bases). Looked up from germline, CDR1 is MDHEN and CDR2 is SYDVKM. V was shortened by 5 bases and J by 7 bases, with 15 bases between the two germline ends. The CDR3 loop spans 15 amino acids. CDR3 bases: TGTGCCAGCAGTCCCCACGGGGGGTTAAATTCACCCCTCCACTTT. Its protein is CASSPHGGLNSPLHF.